Listed below are T cell receptor beta chains from one sample, sequenced in a study of spatial heterogeneity in lung cancer. A single record per CDR3 protein comes from TCRdb applying MiXCR to the 5' RACE reads. The table lists around 92,000 distinct CDR3 sequences, roughly 12% of them singletons. The sample here was PBMCs, taken at surgery. The receptors come from a male donor with early-stage non-small cell lung cancer. Each CDR3 is given with its conserved first and last residue. The order of the fields is V gene, J gene, clone size, D gene, CDR3 DNA, CDR3 protein. D genes are given only for firm matches. Clone size is given for some rows only: seen once, a few or many times, or a class if the clone is expanded.

V gene: TRBV30
J gene: TRBJ1-2
clone size: few
D gene: TRBD1
CDR3 DNA: TGTGCCTGGAGGTACTCCGGACAGGCTGGGAGGGACACCTTC
CDR3 protein: CAWRYSGQAGRDTF

V gene: TRBV20-1
J gene: TRBJ1-4
clone size: few
D gene: TRBD1
CDR3 DNA: TGCAGTGCTAGAGCCGACAGGGGGAAGGAAAAACTGTTTTTT
CDR3 protein: CSARADRGKEKLFF

V gene: TRBV10-3
J gene: TRBJ2-1
clone size: -
D gene: -
CDR3 DNA: TGTGCCATCAGTGAGTCCCGTACTACGGGTGAGCAGTTCTTC
CDR3 protein: CAISESRTTGEQFF

V gene: TRBV7-2
J gene: TRBJ2-4
clone size: -
D gene: -
CDR3 DNA: TGTGCCAGCAGCCCGACGGGGACCAATTTGAACTTC
CDR3 protein: CASSPTGTNLNF

V gene: TRBV10-3
J gene: TRBJ2-1
clone size: many
D gene: TRBD2
CDR3 DNA: TGTGCCATCAGTGAGTCTAGCGGGTCTTACAATGAGCAGTTCTTC
CDR3 protein: CAISESSGSYNEQFF

V gene: TRBV12-3/TRBV12-4
J gene: TRBJ1-5
clone size: -
D gene: -
CDR3 DNA: TGTGCCAGCACGGACGGCAATAGCAATCAGCCCCAGCATTTT
CDR3 protein: CASTDGNSNQPQHF

V gene: TRBV9
J gene: TRBJ2-3
clone size: -
D gene: TRBD2
CDR3 DNA: TGTGCCAGCAGCGTAGTAAGCGGGGATTATACGCAGTATTTT
CDR3 protein: CASSVVSGDYTQYF

V gene: TRBV12-3/TRBV12-4
J gene: TRBJ1-5
clone size: -
D gene: -
CDR3 DNA: TGTGCCAGCAGTTTAGAGGGACGGGGGAGCAATCAGCCCCAGCATTTT
CDR3 protein: CASSLEGRGSNQPQHF

V gene: TRBV2
J gene: TRBJ2-6
clone size: -
D gene: TRBD1
CDR3 DNA: TGTGCCAGCAGTGGTGTGGACAGGGCAGTTACCTCTGGGGCCAACGTCCTGACTTTC
CDR3 protein: CASSGVDRAVTSGANVLTF

V gene: TRBV30
J gene: TRBJ2-1
clone size: -
D gene: -
CDR3 DNA: TGTGCCTGGAGTCCCTCCCCGTATGAGCAGTTCTTC
CDR3 protein: CAWSPSPYEQFF

V gene: TRBV11-2
J gene: TRBJ2-3
clone size: few
D gene: -
CDR3 DNA: TGTGCCAGCAGCCCCTCCGCCACAGATACGCAGTATTTT
CDR3 protein: CASSPSATDTQYF

V gene: TRBV6-5
J gene: TRBJ2-6
clone size: -
D gene: -
CDR3 DNA: TGTGCCAGCAGTTCTCGACGGAGCTCTGGGGCCAACGTCCTGACTTTC
CDR3 protein: CASSSRRSSGANVLTF

V gene: TRBV5-1
J gene: TRBJ2-1
clone size: -
D gene: TRBD1
CDR3 DNA: TGCGCCAGCAGCCCGGGACAGAATTACAATGAGCAGTTCTTC
CDR3 protein: CASSPGQNYNEQFF

V gene: TRBV4-3
J gene: TRBJ2-7
clone size: -
D gene: TRBD2
CDR3 DNA: TGCGCCAGCAGCTCAGGGGAGACTAGCGGGGGGATCGCCTACGAGCAGTACTTC
CDR3 protein: CASSSGETSGGIAYEQYF

V gene: TRBV7-2
J gene: TRBJ2-3
clone size: many
D gene: TRBD2
CDR3 DNA: TGTGCCAGCAGTCGGACTAGCGGGAGCACAGATACGCAGTATTTT
CDR3 protein: CASSRTSGSTDTQYF

V gene: TRBV20-1
J gene: TRBJ1-1
clone size: many
D gene: TRBD1
CDR3 DNA: TGCAGTGCTAGAGATCGGGGACAGAGCCAGAGGGACACTGAAGCTTTCTTT
CDR3 protein: CSARDRGQSQRDTEAFF

V gene: TRBV10-3
J gene: TRBJ2-1
clone size: few
D gene: -
CDR3 DNA: TGTGCCATCAGTGAACGGGGCGGGGGCGACTACAATGAGCAGTTCTTC
CDR3 protein: CAISERGGGDYNEQFF

V gene: TRBV4-2
J gene: TRBJ1-2
clone size: -
D gene: TRBD1
CDR3 DNA: TGTGCCAGCAGCCAAGACACAGGGTATACAGGGGGCAGAAACTATGGCTACACCTTC
CDR3 protein: CASSQDTGYTGGRNYGYTF

V gene: TRBV28
J gene: TRBJ2-5
clone size: few
D gene: -
CDR3 DNA: TGTGCCAGCAGCCTACTGGGTCCGGGGCAGACAGGGAGGGAAGAGACCCAGTACTTC
CDR3 protein: CASSLLGPGQTGREETQYF

V gene: TRBV10-3
J gene: TRBJ2-3
clone size: -
D gene: -
CDR3 DNA: TGTGCCATCAGTGAGTCCAAAACGGGGGCTGATACGCAGTATTTT
CDR3 protein: CAISESKTGADTQYF

V gene: TRBV7-2
J gene: TRBJ2-1
clone size: -
D gene: TRBD1
CDR3 DNA: TGTGCCAGCAGTATGGGACAGGGAAGATACAATGAGCAGTTCTTC
CDR3 protein: CASSMGQGRYNEQFF

V gene: TRBV7-2
J gene: TRBJ2-5
clone size: -
D gene: -
CDR3 DNA: TGTGCCAGCAGCCAGGCGATCGGCCAAGAGACCCAGTACTTC
CDR3 protein: CASSQAIGQETQYF

V gene: TRBV4-1
J gene: TRBJ1-5
clone size: few
D gene: -
CDR3 DNA: TGCGCCAGCAGCCTGACCCCTAGAGGCAATCAGCCCCAGCATTTT
CDR3 protein: CASSLTPRGNQPQHF

V gene: TRBV28
J gene: TRBJ1-5
clone size: -
D gene: -
CDR3 DNA: TGTGCCAGCAGTTTTACCCCCCGGGGTCAGCCCCAGCATTTT
CDR3 protein: CASSFTPRGQPQHF

V gene: TRBV27
J gene: TRBJ2-2
clone size: once
D gene: -
CDR3 DNA: TGTGCCAGCAGTCCCCGAGGGGGGCAGGGCACCGGGGAGCTGTTTTTT
CDR3 protein: CASSPRGGQGTGELFF

V gene: TRBV29-1
J gene: TRBJ1-1
clone size: few
D gene: TRBD1
CDR3 DNA: TGCAGCGTTTTCCTCAGGGGGTCTGGAGCTGAAGCTTTCTTT
CDR3 protein: CSVFLRGSGAEAFF

V gene: TRBV5-1
J gene: TRBJ2-3
clone size: -
D gene: -
CDR3 DNA: TGCGCCAGCAGCTTAGGGGGGGTCCAGCGCGATACGCAGTATTTT
CDR3 protein: CASSLGGVQRDTQYF

V gene: TRBV28
J gene: TRBJ2-1
clone size: -
D gene: TRBD1
CDR3 DNA: TGTGCCAGCAGTCTACAGGGGTTGGGCAATGAGCAGTTCTTC
CDR3 protein: CASSLQGLGNEQFF

V gene: TRBV10-3
J gene: TRBJ2-7
clone size: few
D gene: TRBD1
CDR3 DNA: TGTGCCATCAGTGAGACCGGGACAGGGGCATCCTACGAGCAGTACTTC
CDR3 protein: CAISETGTGASYEQYF

V gene: TRBV7-2
J gene: TRBJ1-2
clone size: many
D gene: TRBD1
CDR3 DNA: TGTGCCAGCAGCCGACAGGGGATACTTAACTATGGCTACACCTTC
CDR3 protein: CASSRQGILNYGYTF